Listed below are T cell receptor beta chains from one sample, sequenced in a study of T cell changes during pregnancy in multiple sclerosis. Measured with immunoSEQ multiplex PCR; TCRdb has only the in-frame clones, and not every one. This table has over 40,000 clones, 92% appearing once. Source: peripheral blood, taken in the third trimester of pregnancy. These receptors originate from a female donor with multiple sclerosis, enrolled in a pregnancy study. CDR3s include the opening cysteine and the closing phenylalanine or tryptophan. D genes are given only for firm matches. Not all rows give a size; the values are once, few, many and, for expanded clones, a class.

TRBJ2-7 | TRBV5-1 | - | - | CASSLDARRSGEQYF | TGCGCCAGCAGCTTGGATGCGCGGAGGTCTGGAGAGCAGTACTTC
TRBJ2-3 | TRBV6-5 | - | - | CASHSPPGWPDTQYF | TGTGCCAGCCATTCCCCTCCGGGTTGGCCAGATACGCAGTATTTT
TRBJ2-7 | TRBV13 | - | TRBD2 | CASSLVGGSGYEQYF | TGTGCCAGCAGCTTAGTCGGCGGGAGTGGGTACGAGCAGTACTTC
TRBJ1-1 | TRBV5-1 | - | TRBD1 | CASSPRTGWLNTEAFF | TGCGCCAGCAGCCCCAGGACAGGGTGGTTGAACACTGAAGCTTTCTTT
TRBJ1-5 | TRBV5-6 | once | - | CASSLVTDHQPQHF | TGTGCCAGCAGCTTGGTTACAGATCACCAGCCCCAGCATTTT
TRBJ1-3 | TRBV7-8 | - | - | CASSLVPGTFGNTIYF | TGTGCCAGCAGCTTAGTCCCAGGGACTTTTGGAAACACCATATATTTT
TRBJ2-5 | TRBV7-7 | once | TRBD2 | CASSSRGGSETQYF | TGTGCTAGCAGCTCCCGCGGGGGATCAGAGACCCAGTACTTC
TRBJ1-1 | TRBV27 | - | TRBD1 | CASSPGTGGLMNTEAFF | TGTGCCAGCAGTCCGGGGACAGGGGGGCTCATGAACACTGAAGCTTTCTTT
TRBJ1-3 | TRBV7-3 | few | - | CASSLSGVSGNTIYF | TGTGCCAGCAGCTTATCGGGGGTCTCTGGAAACACCATATATTTT
TRBJ2-1 | TRBV27 | - | TRBD2 | CASRRTSGRPNEQFF | TGTGCCAGCAGAAGAACTAGCGGGAGACCCAATGAGCAGTTCTTC
TRBJ1-5 | TRBV28 | - | - | CASKGGNSNQPQHF | TGTGCCAGCAAGGGGGGGAATAGCAATCAGCCCCAGCATTTT
TRBJ2-3 | TRBV18 | - | TRBD2 | CASSYLAGGTDTQYF | TGTGCCAGCTCATACCTAGCGGGTGGCACAGATACGCAGTATTTT
TRBJ2-5 | TRBV7-3 | - | - | CASSLSGLETQYF | TGTGCCAGCAGCTTATCAGGCCTAGAGACCCAGTACTTC
TRBJ2-1 | TRBV9 | - | - | CASSVGVEGYNEQFF | TGTGCCAGCAGCGTAGGGGTCGAGGGTTACAATGAGCAGTTCTTC
TRBJ1-1 | TRBV7-8 | - | TRBD1 | CASSLIGTDEAFF | TGTGCCAGCAGCTTAATTGGGACAGATGAAGCTTTCTTT
TRBJ2-2 | TRBV5-4 | - | - | CASSLVPTGDPTGELFF | TGTGCCAGCAGCTTGGTCCCCACGGGAGACCCCACCGGGGAGCTGTTTTTT
TRBJ2-5 | TRBV20-1 | - | - | CSAGLQGIQYF | TGCAGTGCTGGTCTACAGGGAATCCAGTACTTC
TRBJ2-2 | TRBV9 | - | - | CASSVKTGDTGELFF | TGTGCCAGCAGCGTGAAAACCGGGGACACCGGGGAGCTGTTTTTT
TRBJ2-6 | TRBV4-3 | - | - | CASSQVPRITGANVLTF | TGCGCCAGCAGCCAAGTACCGCGAATCACTGGGGCCAACGTCCTGACTTTC
TRBJ2-2 | TRBV9 | - | - | CASSVGPGGNTGELFF | TGTGCCAGCAGCGTCGGGCCCGGGGGAAACACCGGGGAGCTGTTTTTT
TRBJ2-2 | TRBV6-1 | once | - | CASRGRDTGELFF | TGTGCCAGCAGAGGCAGGGACACCGGGGAGCTGTTTTTT
TRBJ2-7 | TRBV19 | - | TRBD1 | CASSINGQGRGYEQYF | TGTGCCAGTAGTATCAACGGACAGGGGAGAGGGTACGAGCAGTACTTC
TRBJ2-7 | TRBV18 | - | TRBD2 | CASSPQREGPEQYF | TGTGCCAGCTCACCTCAGCGGGAGGGCCCCGAGCAGTACTTC
TRBJ2-7 | TRBV27 | few | TRBD1 | CASSPGTGPYEQYF | TGTGCCAGCAGCCCCGGGACAGGGCCCTACGAGCAGTACTTC
TRBJ2-5 | TRBV2 | - | TRBD2 | CASSDRSGRPSGETQYF | TGTGCCAGCAGTGATCGAAGCGGGAGGCCCTCAGGGGAGACCCAGTACTTC